This TCR beta chain was sequenced during a study of CD8 T cells in Susac syndrome. This CDR3 has 15 amino acids. V dropped 3 bases and J dropped 4; count of bases not matched to a gene: 4. A quantity of about 0.5 to 1 ug RNA underwent reverse transcription using random hexamers. TCRdb recomputed calls from the immunoSEQ multiplex PCR reads with MiXCR, one row per CDR3 protein. The repertoire holds approximately 190,000 distinct CDR3 sequences, almost 96% seen once, with approximately 0.098% in the top ten. The genes are TRBV12-3 or TRBV12-4 and TRBJ2-2, with TRBD1 matching 8 bases. The clonotype comes from a human donor with Susac syndrome. The sample consisted of CD4+ T cells from PBMCs. CDR3 bases: TGTGCCAGCAGTTTGACAGGGGCGGCCACCGGGGAGCTGTTTTTT. This sequence encodes CASSLTGAATGELFF.